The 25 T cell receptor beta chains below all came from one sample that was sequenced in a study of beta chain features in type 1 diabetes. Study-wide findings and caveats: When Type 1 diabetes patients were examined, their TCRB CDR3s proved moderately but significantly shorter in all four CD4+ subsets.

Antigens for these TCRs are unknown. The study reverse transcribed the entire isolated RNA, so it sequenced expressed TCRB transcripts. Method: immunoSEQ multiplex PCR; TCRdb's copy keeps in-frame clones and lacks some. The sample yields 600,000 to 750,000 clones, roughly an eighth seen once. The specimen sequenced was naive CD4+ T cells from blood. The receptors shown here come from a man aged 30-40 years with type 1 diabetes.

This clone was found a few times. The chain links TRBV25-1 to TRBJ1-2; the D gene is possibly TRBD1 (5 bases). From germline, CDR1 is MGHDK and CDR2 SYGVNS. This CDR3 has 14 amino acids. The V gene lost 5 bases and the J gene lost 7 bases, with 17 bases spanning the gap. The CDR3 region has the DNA TGTGCCAGCAGTAAAGGGGAGAGTTTGACTGGCTACACCTTC. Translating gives CASSKGESLTGYTF.

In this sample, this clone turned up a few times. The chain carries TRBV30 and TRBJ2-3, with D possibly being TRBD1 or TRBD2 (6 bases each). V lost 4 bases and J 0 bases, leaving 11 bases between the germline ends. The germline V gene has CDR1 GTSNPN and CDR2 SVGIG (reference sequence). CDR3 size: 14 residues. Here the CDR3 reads CAWTRGPSTDTQYF. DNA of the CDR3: TGTGCCTGGACCCGGGGGCCCAGCACAGATACGCAGTATTTT.

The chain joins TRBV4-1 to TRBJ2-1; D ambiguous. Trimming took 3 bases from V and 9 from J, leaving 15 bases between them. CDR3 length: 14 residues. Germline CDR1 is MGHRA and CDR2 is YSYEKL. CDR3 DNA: TGCGCCAGCAGCCAGTTCTTGGGCACCGCTGAGCAGTTCTTC. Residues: CASSQFLGTAEQFF.

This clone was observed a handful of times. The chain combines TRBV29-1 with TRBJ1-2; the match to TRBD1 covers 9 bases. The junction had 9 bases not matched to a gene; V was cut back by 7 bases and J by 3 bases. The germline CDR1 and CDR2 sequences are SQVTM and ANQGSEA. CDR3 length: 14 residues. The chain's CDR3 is CSAGTGYTDYGYTF. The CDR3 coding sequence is TGCAGCGCAGGGACAGGGTATACTGACTATGGCTACACCTTC.

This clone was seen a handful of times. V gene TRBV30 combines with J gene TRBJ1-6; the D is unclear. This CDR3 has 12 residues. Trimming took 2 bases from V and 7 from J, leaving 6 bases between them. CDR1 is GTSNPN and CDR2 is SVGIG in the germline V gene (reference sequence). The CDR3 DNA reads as TGTGCCTGGAGTCATGTGAATTCACCCCTCCACTTT. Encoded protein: CAWSHVNSPLHF.

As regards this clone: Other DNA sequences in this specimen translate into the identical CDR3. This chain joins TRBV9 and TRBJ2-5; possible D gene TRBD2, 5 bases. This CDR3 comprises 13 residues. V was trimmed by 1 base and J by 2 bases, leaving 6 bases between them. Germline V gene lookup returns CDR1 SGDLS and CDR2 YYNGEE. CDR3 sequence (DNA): TGTGCCAGCAGCGTATCGGGGCAAGAGACCCAGTACTTC. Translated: CASSVSGQETQYF.

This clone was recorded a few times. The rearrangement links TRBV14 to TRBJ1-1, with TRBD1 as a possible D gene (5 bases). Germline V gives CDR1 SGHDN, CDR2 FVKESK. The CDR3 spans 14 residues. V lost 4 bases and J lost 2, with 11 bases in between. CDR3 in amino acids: CASSLQGYNTEAFF. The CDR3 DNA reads TGTGCCAGCAGCCTTCAGGGTTACAACACTGAAGCTTTCTTT.

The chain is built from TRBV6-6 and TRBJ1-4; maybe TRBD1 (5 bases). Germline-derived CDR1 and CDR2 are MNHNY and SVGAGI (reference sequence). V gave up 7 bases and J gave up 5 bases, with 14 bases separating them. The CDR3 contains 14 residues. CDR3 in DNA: TGTGCCAGCAAGAGTGGAGCAGGGAATGAAAAACTGTTTTTT. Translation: CASKSGAGNEKLFF.

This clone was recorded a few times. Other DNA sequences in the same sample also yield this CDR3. The CDR3 DNA sequence: TGTGCCAGCTCACCATTGGGAGATACGCAGTATTTT. Amino acids: CASSPLGDTQYF. The gene calls are TRBV18 and TRBJ2-3; D not certain. V lost 2 bases to trimming and J lost 5 bases, with 5 bases between them. In germline, CDR1 is KGHSH, CDR2 LQKENI. The CDR3 is 12 residues long.

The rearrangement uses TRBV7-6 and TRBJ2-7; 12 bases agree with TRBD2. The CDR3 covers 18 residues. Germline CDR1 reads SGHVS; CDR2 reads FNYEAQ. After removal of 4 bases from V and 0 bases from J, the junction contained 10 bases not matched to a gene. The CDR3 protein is CASSSQTSGGSSSYEQYF. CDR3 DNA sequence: TGTGCCAGCAGCTCACAGACTAGCGGGGGCTCTAGCTCCTACGAGCAGTACTTC.

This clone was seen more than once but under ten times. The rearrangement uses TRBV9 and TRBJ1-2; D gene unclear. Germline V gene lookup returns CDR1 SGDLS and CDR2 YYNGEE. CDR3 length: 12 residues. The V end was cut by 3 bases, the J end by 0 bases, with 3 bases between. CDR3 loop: CASSGTNYGYTF. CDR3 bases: TGTGCCAGCAGCGGAACTAACTATGGCTACACCTTC. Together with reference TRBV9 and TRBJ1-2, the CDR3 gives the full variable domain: DSGVTQTPKHLITATGQRVTLRCSPRSGDLSVYWYQQSLDQGLQFLIQYYNGEERAKGNILERFSAQQFPDLHSELNLSSLELGDSALYFCASSGTNYGYTFGSGTRLTVV.

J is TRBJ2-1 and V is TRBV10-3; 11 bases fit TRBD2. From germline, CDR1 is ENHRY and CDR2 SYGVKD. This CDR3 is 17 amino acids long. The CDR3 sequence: CASTRLAGGSSYNEQFF. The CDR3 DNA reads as TGTGCATCAACACGGCTAGCGGGGGGTAGCTCCTACAATGAGCAGTTCTTC.

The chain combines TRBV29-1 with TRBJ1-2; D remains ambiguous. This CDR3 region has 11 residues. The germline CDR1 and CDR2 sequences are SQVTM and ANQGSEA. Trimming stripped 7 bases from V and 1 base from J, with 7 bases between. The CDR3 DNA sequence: TGCAGCGGTGGCGGTAACTATGGCTACACCTTC. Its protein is CSGGGNYGYTF.

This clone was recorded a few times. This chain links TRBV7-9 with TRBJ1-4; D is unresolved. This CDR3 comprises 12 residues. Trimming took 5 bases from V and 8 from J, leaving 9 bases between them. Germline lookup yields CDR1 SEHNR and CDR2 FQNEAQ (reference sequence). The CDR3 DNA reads TGTGCCAGCAGCCGCCCGGGGGAAAAACTGTTTTTT. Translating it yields CASSRPGEKLFF.

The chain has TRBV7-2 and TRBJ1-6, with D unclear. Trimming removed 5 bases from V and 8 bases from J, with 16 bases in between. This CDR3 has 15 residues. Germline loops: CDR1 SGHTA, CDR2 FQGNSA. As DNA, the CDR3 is TGTGCCAGCAGCCCTGTGCAGGTCGGGGATTCACCCCTCCACTTT. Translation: CASSPVQVGDSPLHF.

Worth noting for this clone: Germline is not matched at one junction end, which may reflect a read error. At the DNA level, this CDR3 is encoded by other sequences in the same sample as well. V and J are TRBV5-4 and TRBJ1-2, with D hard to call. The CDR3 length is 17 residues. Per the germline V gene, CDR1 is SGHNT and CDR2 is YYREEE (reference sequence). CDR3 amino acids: CASSLLVQATGNYGYTF. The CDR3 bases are TGTGCGAGCAGCTTGCTTGTGCAGGCCACTGGAAACTATGGCTACACCTTC.

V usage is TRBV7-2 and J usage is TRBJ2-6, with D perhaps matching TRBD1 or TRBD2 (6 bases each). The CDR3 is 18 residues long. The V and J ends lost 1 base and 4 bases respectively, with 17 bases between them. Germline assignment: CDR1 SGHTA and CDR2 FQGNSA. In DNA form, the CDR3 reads TGTGCCAGCAGCTTAGGCTGGACGGGGGCTGTGGGGGCCAACGTCCTGACTTTC. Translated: CASSLGWTGAVGANVLTF.

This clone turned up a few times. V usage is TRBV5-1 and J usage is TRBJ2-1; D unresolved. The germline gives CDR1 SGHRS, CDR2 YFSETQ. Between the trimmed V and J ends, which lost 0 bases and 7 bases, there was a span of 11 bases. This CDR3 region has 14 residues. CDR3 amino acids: CASSLEPIGNEQFF. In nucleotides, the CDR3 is TGCGCCAGCAGCTTGGAACCCATAGGGAATGAGCAGTTCTTC. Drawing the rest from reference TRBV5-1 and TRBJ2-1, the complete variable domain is KAGVTQTPRYLIKTRGQQVTLSCSPISGHRSVSWYQQTPGQGLQFLFEYFSETQRNKGNFPGRFSGRQFSNSRSEMNVSTLELGDSALYLCASSLEPIGNEQFFGPGTRLTVL.

CDR3 in amino acids: CASSRTSGTEAFF. Written as DNA, the CDR3 is TGTGCCAGCAGCCGGACATCCGGCACTGAAGCTTTCTTT. The chain recombines TRBV13 with TRBJ1-1; D may be TRBD1 (5 bases). V lost 5 bases to trimming and J lost 4 bases, with 11 bases between them. Germline V gene sequence: CDR1 PRHDT, CDR2 FYEKMQ (reference sequence). The CDR3 runs to 13 residues.

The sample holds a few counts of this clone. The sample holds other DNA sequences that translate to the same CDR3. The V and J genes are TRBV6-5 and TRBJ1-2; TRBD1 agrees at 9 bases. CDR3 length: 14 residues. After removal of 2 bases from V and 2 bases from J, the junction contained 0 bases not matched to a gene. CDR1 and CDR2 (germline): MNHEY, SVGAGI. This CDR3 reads CASSYGQGNYGYTF. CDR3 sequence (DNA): TGTGCCAGCAGTTACGGACAGGGGAACTATGGCTACACCTTC.

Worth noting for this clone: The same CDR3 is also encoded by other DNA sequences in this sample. The CDR3 DNA reads TGTGCCAGCAGGGACAGGGAATCCTCCTACGAGCAGTACTTC. Its translation is CASRDRESSYEQYF. The V call is TRBV27, the J call TRBJ2-7; TRBD1 aligns across 8 bases. V lost 6 bases to trimming and J lost 0 bases; unmatched junction nucleotides: 4. Germline CDR1 is MNHEY and CDR2 is SMNVEV (reference sequence). The CDR3 is made up of 14 amino acids.

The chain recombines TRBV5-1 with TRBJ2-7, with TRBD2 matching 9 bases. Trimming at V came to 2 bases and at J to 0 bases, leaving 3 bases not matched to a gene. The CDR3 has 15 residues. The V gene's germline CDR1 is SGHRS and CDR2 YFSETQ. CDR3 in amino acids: CASSFTAGGSYEQYF. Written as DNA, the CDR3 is TGCGCCAGCAGCTTCACAGCGGGGGGCTCCTACGAGCAGTACTTC.

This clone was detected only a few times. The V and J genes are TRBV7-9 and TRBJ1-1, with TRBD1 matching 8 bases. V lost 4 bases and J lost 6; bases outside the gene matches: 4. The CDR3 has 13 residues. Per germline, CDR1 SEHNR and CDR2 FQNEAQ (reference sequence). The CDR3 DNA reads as TGTGCCAGCAGCTCCGGGACAGGCGCTGAAGCTTTCTTT. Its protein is CASSSGTGAEAFF.

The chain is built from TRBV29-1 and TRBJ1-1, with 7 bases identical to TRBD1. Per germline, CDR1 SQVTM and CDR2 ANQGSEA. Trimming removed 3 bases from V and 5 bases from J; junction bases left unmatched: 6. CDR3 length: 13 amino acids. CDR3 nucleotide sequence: TGCAGCGTTGAGGAGACAGGGTTGACTGAAGCTTTCTTT. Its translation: CSVEETGLTEAFF.

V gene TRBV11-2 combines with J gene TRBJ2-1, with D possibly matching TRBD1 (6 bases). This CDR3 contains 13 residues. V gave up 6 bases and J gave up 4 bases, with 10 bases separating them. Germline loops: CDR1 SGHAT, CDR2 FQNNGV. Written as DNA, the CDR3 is TGTGCCAGCAGATGGGACAAATACAATGAGCAGTTCTTC. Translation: CASRWDKYNEQFF.